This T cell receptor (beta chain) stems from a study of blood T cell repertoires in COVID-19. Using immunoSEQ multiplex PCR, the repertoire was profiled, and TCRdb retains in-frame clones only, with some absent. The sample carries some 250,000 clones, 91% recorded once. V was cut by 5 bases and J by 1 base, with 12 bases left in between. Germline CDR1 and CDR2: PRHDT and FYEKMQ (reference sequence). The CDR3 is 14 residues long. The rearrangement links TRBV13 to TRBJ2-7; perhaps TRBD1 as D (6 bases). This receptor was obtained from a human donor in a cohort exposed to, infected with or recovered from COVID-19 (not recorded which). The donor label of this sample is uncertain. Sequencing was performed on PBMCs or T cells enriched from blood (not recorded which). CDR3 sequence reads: CASSQTGFSYEQYF. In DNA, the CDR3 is TGTGCCAGCAGCCAGACAGGTTTTTCCTACGAGCAGTACTTC.